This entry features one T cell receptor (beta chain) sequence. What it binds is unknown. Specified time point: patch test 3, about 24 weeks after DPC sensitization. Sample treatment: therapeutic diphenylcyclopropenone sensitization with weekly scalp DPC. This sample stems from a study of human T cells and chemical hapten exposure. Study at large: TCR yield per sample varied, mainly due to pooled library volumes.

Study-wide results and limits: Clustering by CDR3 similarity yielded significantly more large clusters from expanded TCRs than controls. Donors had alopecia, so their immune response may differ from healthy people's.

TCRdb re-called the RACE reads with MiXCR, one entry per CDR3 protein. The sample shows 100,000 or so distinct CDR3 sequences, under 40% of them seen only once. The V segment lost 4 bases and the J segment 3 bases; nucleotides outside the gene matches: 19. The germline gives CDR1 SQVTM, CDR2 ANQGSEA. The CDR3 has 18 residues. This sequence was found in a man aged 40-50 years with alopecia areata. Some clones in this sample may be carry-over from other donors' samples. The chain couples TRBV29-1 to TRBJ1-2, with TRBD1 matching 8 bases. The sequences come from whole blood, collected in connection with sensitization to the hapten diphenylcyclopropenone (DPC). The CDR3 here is CSVAPPLTGDEVYYGYTF. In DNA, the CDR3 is TGCAGCGTTGCCCCCCCGTTGACAGGGGATGAGGTATACTATGGCTACACCTTC. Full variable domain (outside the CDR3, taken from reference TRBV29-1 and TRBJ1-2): SAVISQKPSRDICQRGTSLTIQCQVDSQVTMMFWYRQQPGQSLTLIATANQGSEATYESGFVIDKFPISRPNLTFSTLTVSNMSPEDSSIYLCSVAPPLTGDEVYYGYTFGSGTRLTVV.